This paragraph reports one T cell receptor (beta chain). Its antigen is not identified. Trimming cost V 1 base and J 0 bases; bases outside gene matches: 8. Germline assignment: CDR1 MGHRA and CDR2 YSYEKL. The CDR3 has 18 residues. Clones were sequenced by immunoSEQ multiplex PCR, and TCRdb holds only the in-frame ones, with some missing. The sample lists approximately 5,700 clones; around three quarters were seen once. Samples: about 28 days before transplant, then days 30, 100 and 180 after. The data stem from a study of T cell clonotyping in hematopoietic cell transplantation. Study-wide results and caveats: Recipient TCR diversity dropped after transplant; expanded clonotypes rose from day 30 to 180. Without cell sorting, CD4 versus CD8 contributions remain unresolved. Graft donor and pretransplant recipient Inverse Simpson Index values predicted broader posttransplant TCR diversity.

The TCR comes from a male patient between 60 and 69 years old who had an allogeneic stem cell transplant, so T cells may come from the graft donor. Some clones in this sample may be carry-over from other donors' samples. The rearrangement links TRBV4-1 to TRBJ2-2; 7 nucleotides agree with TRBD2. Material: peripheral blood mononuclear cells, obtained 100 days after allogeneic stem cell transplant. The CDR3 DNA follows: TGCGCCAGCAGCCAAGGCCCGCTCGGGGGGACGAACACCGGGGAGCTGTTTTTT. Protein: CASSQGPLGGTNTGELFF.